The clone carrying this T cell receptor (beta chain) was picked up a small number of times. The antigen remains unidentified. These data come from a study of T-cell memory formation after mild COVID-19. Study-wide context: The study found TCR clusters largely donor specific.

General observations from the study: Still unconfirmed is whether the second-wave clones peaking on day 37 recognized SARS-CoV-2. The finding that pre-infection memory included some responding clones suggested that cross-reactive memory joined.

With 0 bases removed from V and 1 base from J, the gap between germline ends came to 12 bases. The CDR3 runs 16 residues. Germline V lookup: CDR1 SGHVS, CDR2 FNYEAQ. Constant-segment primers were used for 5'RACE, and the resulting TCR alpha and TCR beta cDNA libraries carried sample barcodes and UMIs. One entry per CDR3 protein, called by TCRdb with MiXCR from the 5' RACE reads. The data hold hundreds of thousands of distinct CDR3 sequences, with 20% to 25% observed a single time. The J gene is TRBJ1-1, the V gene TRBV7-6, with D maybe TRBD1 (5 bases). The sample taken for sequencing was PBMCs or a T cell subset sorted from them (not recorded which). The clonotype comes from an adult woman who had mild COVID-19 (a few samples of this study predate the infection). Cell type and time point are not known. This CDR3 is CASSLAAADKNTEAFF. CDR3 coding DNA: TGTGCCAGCAGCTTAGCAGCGGCGGACAAGAACACTGAAGCTTTCTTT. Variable domain in full (rest from reference TRBV7-6 and TRBJ1-1): GAGVSQSPRYKVTKRGQDVALRCDPISGHVSLYWYRQALGQGPEFLTYFNYEAQQDKSGLPNDRFSAERPEGSISTLTIQRTEQRDSAMYRCASSLAAADKNTEAFFGQGTRLTVV.